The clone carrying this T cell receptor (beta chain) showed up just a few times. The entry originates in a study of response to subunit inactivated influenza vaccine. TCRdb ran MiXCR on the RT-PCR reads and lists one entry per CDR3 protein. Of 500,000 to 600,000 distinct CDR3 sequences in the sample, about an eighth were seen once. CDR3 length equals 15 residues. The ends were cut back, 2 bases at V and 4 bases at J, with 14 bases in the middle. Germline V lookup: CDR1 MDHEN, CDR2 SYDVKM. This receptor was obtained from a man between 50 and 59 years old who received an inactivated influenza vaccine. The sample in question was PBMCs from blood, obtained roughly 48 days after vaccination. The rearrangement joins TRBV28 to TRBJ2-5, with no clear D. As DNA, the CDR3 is TGTGCCAGCAGTTTACTGGGCAGTAGGGCAGAGACCCAGTACTTC. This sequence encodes CASSLLGSRAETQYF. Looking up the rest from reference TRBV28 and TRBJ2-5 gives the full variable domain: DVKVTQSSRYLVKRTGEKVFLECVQDMDHENMFWYRQDPGLGLRLIYFSYDVKMKEKGDIPEGYSVSREKKERFSLILESASTNQTSMYLCASSLLGSRAETQYFGPGTRLLVL.